Listed below are T cell receptor beta chains from one sample, sequenced in a study of Ad26.COV2.S vaccination and SARS-CoV-2 variants. The table came from immunoSEQ multiplex PCR; TCRdb's copy has only in-frame clones and leaves some out. This table holds some 250,000 clones, over 75% found once. Sequencing used peripheral blood, obtained in a trial of Ad26.COV2.S vaccine versus placebo. Every receptor here comes from a person aged 18-65 years who received the Ad26.COV2.S COVID-19 vaccine or a placebo. The CDR3 runs from the conserved cysteine through the conserved F or W. Each record gives: J gene, V gene, D gene, clone size, CDR3 length, CDR3 protein, CDR3 DNA. A D gene is named only where the DNA matches it firmly. Clone size is shown for a subset of rows, as once, few, many or a class of expanded clone.

j_gene: TRBJ2-2; v_gene: TRBV28; d_gene: -; abundance: -; len: 16; CDR3aa: CASPMVREENTGELFF; CDR3nt: TGTGCCAGCCCTATGGTGAGGGAGGAGAACACCGGGGAGCTGTTTTTT
j_gene: TRBJ2-7; v_gene: TRBV6-5; d_gene: -; abundance: once; len: 13; CDR3aa: CASSYAGSYEQYF; CDR3nt: TGTGCCAGCAGTTACGCAGGTTCCTACGAGCAGTACTTC
j_gene: TRBJ1-6; v_gene: TRBV7-6; d_gene: -; abundance: -; len: 16; CDR3aa: CASSPSPLTGASPLHF; CDR3nt: TGTGCCAGCAGCCCCTCCCCGCTTACTGGTGCTTCACCCCTCCACTTT
j_gene: TRBJ1-3; v_gene: TRBV15; d_gene: TRBD1; abundance: -; len: 16; CDR3aa: CATSRGTGTSGNTIYF; CDR3nt: TGTGCCACCAGCAGAGGGACAGGGACCTCTGGAAACACCATATATTTT
j_gene: TRBJ2-3; v_gene: TRBV28; d_gene: -; abundance: -; len: 15; CDR3aa: CASSLARGFTDTQYF; CDR3nt: TGTGCCAGCAGTTTAGCTAGAGGGTTCACAGATACGCAGTATTTT
j_gene: TRBJ1-1; v_gene: TRBV6-2/TRBV6-3; d_gene: -; abundance: once; len: 13; CDR3aa: CASSYDGVGEAFF; CDR3nt: TGTGCCAGCAGTTACGACGGAGTAGGTGAAGCTTTCTTT
j_gene: TRBJ2-1; v_gene: TRBV21-1; d_gene: -; abundance: -; len: 13; CDR3aa: CASSIQGENEQFF; CDR3nt: TGTGCCAGCAGCATCCAGGGGGAAAATGAGCAGTTCTTC
j_gene: TRBJ2-7; v_gene: TRBV29-1; d_gene: TRBD1; abundance: -; len: 13; CDR3aa: CSVDRDRPYEQYF; CDR3nt: TGCAGCGTTGATAGGGACAGACCCTACGAGCAGTACTTC
j_gene: TRBJ2-7; v_gene: TRBV6-4; d_gene: -; abundance: -; len: 11; CDR3aa: CASSERDSGGF; CDR3nt: TGTGCCAGCAGTGAAAGGGACTCCGGGGGCTTC
j_gene: TRBJ2-1; v_gene: TRBV18; d_gene: -; abundance: many; len: 14; CDR3aa: CASSQRQVSNPQFF; CDR3nt: TGTGCCAGCTCACAGAGACAGGTCTCCAACCCACAGTTCTTC
j_gene: TRBJ2-5; v_gene: TRBV7-2; d_gene: -; abundance: -; len: 14; CDR3aa: CASSLLRGSETQYF; CDR3nt: TGTGCCAGCAGCCTCCTGCGTGGTAGTGAGACCCAGTACTTC
j_gene: TRBJ1-5; v_gene: TRBV7-2; d_gene: -; abundance: -; len: 14; CDR3aa: CASSWGNSNQPQHF; CDR3nt: TGTGCCAGCAGCTGGGGGAATAGCAATCAGCCCCAGCATTTT
j_gene: TRBJ2-6; v_gene: TRBV10-3; d_gene: -; abundance: -; len: 15; CDR3aa: CAISESRAGANVLTF; CDR3nt: TGTGCCATCAGTGAGTCGAGGGCTGGGGCCAACGTCCTGACTTTC
j_gene: TRBJ2-1; v_gene: TRBV7-9; d_gene: -; abundance: few; len: 14; CDR3aa: CASSLGTVYNEQFF; CDR3nt: TGTGCCAGCAGCTTAGGGACAGTTTACAATGAGCAGTTCTTC
j_gene: TRBJ2-3; v_gene: TRBV27; d_gene: -; abundance: -; len: 18; CDR3aa: CAPAGPPVPGLGADTQYF; CDR3nt: TGTGCCCCCGCCGGACCTCCAGTACCGGGATTGGGCGCAGATACGCAGTATTTT
j_gene: TRBJ2-5; v_gene: TRBV28; d_gene: TRBD1; abundance: -; len: 17; CDR3aa: CASSFPIGDRGGETQYF; CDR3nt: TGTGCCAGCAGTTTCCCGATCGGGGACAGGGGAGGAGAGACCCAGTACTTC
j_gene: TRBJ1-2; v_gene: TRBV25-1; d_gene: TRBD1; abundance: few; len: 16; CDR3aa: CASSEFGRGRERGYTF; CDR3nt: TGTGCCAGCAGTGAATTCGGCAGGGGGCGAGAACGGGGCTACACCTTC
j_gene: TRBJ2-5; v_gene: TRBV15; d_gene: TRBD2; abundance: -; len: 20; CDR3aa: CATSRARGLAGGGVQETQYF; CDR3nt: TGTGCCACCAGCAGAGCCCGCGGTCTAGCGGGAGGCGGGGTCCAAGAGACCCAGTACTTC
j_gene: TRBJ1-2; v_gene: TRBV27; d_gene: -; abundance: -; len: 13; CDR3aa: CASSLGQGYGYTF; CDR3nt: TGTGCCAGCAGTTTAGGGCAGGGCTATGGCTACACCTTC
j_gene: TRBJ2-3; v_gene: TRBV25-1; d_gene: TRBD1; abundance: -; len: 16; CDR3aa: CASSEYRRTGVDTQYF; CDR3nt: TGTGCCAGCAGTGAATATAGGAGGACAGGGGTCGATACGCAGTATTTT
j_gene: TRBJ1-2; v_gene: TRBV4-1; d_gene: -; abundance: -; len: 16; CDR3aa: CASSQDHGTQGYGYTF; CDR3nt: TGCGCCAGCAGCCAAGATCACGGGACTCAGGGCTATGGCTACACCTTC
j_gene: TRBJ1-2; v_gene: TRBV19; d_gene: -; abundance: -; len: 14; CDR3aa: CASSPVGRNYGYTF; CDR3nt: TGTGCCAGTAGCCCCGTGGGCCGTAACTATGGCTACACCTTC
j_gene: TRBJ1-1; v_gene: TRBV6-5; d_gene: -; abundance: few; len: 12; CDR3aa: CASSYGRAEAFF; CDR3nt: TGTGCCAGCAGTTACGGTAGGGCTGAAGCTTTCTTT
j_gene: TRBJ1-2; v_gene: TRBV5-1; d_gene: TRBD1; abundance: once; len: 15; CDR3aa: CASKGTGGADYGYTF; CDR3nt: TGCGCCAGCAAAGGGACAGGGGGCGCTGACTATGGCTACACCTTC
j_gene: TRBJ2-1; v_gene: TRBV24-1; d_gene: TRBD2; abundance: few; len: 13; CDR3aa: CATGLAGVNEQFF; CDR3nt: TGTGCCACGGGACTAGCGGGAGTAAATGAGCAGTTCTTC
j_gene: TRBJ2-7; v_gene: TRBV6-5; d_gene: TRBD1; abundance: once; len: 15; CDR3aa: CASRPGGQGAYEQYF; CDR3nt: TGTGCCAGCAGGCCCGGGGGACAGGGAGCCTACGAGCAGTACTTC
j_gene: TRBJ1-5; v_gene: TRBV28; d_gene: -; abundance: -; len: 15; CDR3aa: CASSLASGLNEPQHF; CDR3nt: TGTGCCAGCAGTTTAGCCTCAGGGTTAAATGAGCCCCAGCATTTT
j_gene: TRBJ2-7; v_gene: TRBV28; d_gene: TRBD1; abundance: -; len: 17; CDR3aa: CASSLYGLGTGSYEQYF; CDR3nt: TGTGCCAGCAGTTTATATGGTTTAGGGACAGGGTCCTACGAGCAGTACTTC
j_gene: TRBJ1-6; v_gene: TRBV15; d_gene: -; abundance: -; len: 19; CDR3aa: CATSPSAGQAKIFGSPLHF; CDR3nt: TGTGCCACCAGCCCCTCAGCCGGGCAGGCTAAGATTTTTGGTTCACCCCTCCACTTT
j_gene: TRBJ2-5; v_gene: TRBV7-2; d_gene: -; abundance: -; len: 15; CDR3aa: CASSEGQGGQETQYF; CDR3nt: TGTGCCAGCAGCGAAGGACAGGGAGGGCAAGAGACCCAGTACTTC
j_gene: TRBJ1-2; v_gene: TRBV6-6; d_gene: TRBD1; abundance: -; len: 11; CDR3aa: CASTGDYGYTF; CDR3nt: TGTGCCAGTACAGGGGACTATGGCTACACCTTC
j_gene: TRBJ2-1; v_gene: TRBV7-2; d_gene: TRBD2; abundance: -; len: 15; CDR3aa: CASSLAGGTWGEQFF; CDR3nt: TGTGCCAGCAGCTTAGCCGGGGGGACCTGGGGAGAGCAGTTCTTC
j_gene: TRBJ2-7; v_gene: TRBV25-1; d_gene: TRBD1; abundance: once; len: 15; CDR3aa: CASSELRQGESEQYF; CDR3nt: TGTGCCAGCAGTGAATTGAGACAGGGTGAGAGCGAGCAGTACTTC
j_gene: TRBJ1-2; v_gene: TRBV7-2; d_gene: -; abundance: few; len: 15; CDR3aa: CASSLGGTVMGGYTF; CDR3nt: TGTGCCAGCAGCTTAGGAGGTACGGTAATGGGCGGCTACACCTTC
j_gene: TRBJ2-3; v_gene: TRBV5-1; d_gene: TRBD2; abundance: once; len: 14; CDR3aa: CASSFSGGTDTQYF; CDR3nt: TGCGCCAGCAGCTTTAGCGGGGGCACAGATACGCAGTATTTT
j_gene: TRBJ1-1; v_gene: TRBV7-2; d_gene: -; abundance: -; len: 14; CDR3aa: CASTPDLLGTEAFF; CDR3nt: TGTGCCAGCACCCCGGACTTATTGGGCACTGAAGCTTTCTTT
j_gene: TRBJ2-5; v_gene: TRBV19; d_gene: TRBD1; abundance: -; len: 14; CDR3aa: CASSTTGGRETQYF; CDR3nt: TGTGCCAGTAGTACCACAGGGGGCAGAGAGACCCAGTACTTC
j_gene: TRBJ2-7; v_gene: TRBV6-2/TRBV6-3; d_gene: -; abundance: -; len: 15; CDR3aa: CASSYPLTSSDEQYF; CDR3nt: TGTGCCAGCAGTTACCCTCTGACATCGTCGGACGAGCAGTACTTC
j_gene: TRBJ2-1; v_gene: TRBV29-1; d_gene: -; abundance: -; len: 12; CDR3aa: CSAEGLVNEQFF; CDR3nt: TGCAGCGCCGAGGGTCTAGTAAATGAGCAGTTCTTC
j_gene: TRBJ1-5; v_gene: TRBV6-5; d_gene: -; abundance: -; len: 13; CDR3aa: CASRINSNQPQHF; CDR3nt: TGTGCCAGCAGGATAAATAGCAATCAGCCCCAGCATTTT